This passage covers 9 T cell receptor beta chains from one sample sequenced in a study of early T cells in non-severe SARS-CoV-2 infection. One entry per CDR3 protein results from TCRdb running MiXCR on the 5' RACE reads. The sample has 65,000 to 95,000 distinct CDR3 sequences; around 12% are singletons. The sample was whole blood, taken at baseline. The origin of the receptors is an adult who was a healthcare worker with PCR-confirmed SARS-CoV-2 infection or an uninfected control (not recorded which). The donor label of this sample is uncertain.

The chain combines TRBV12-5 with TRBJ2-7; D is uncertain. Trimming left V 6 bases short and J 1 base short, with 4 bases between. CDR1 is LGHNT, CDR2 FRNRAP, per germline. The CDR3 loop spans 11 amino acids. CDR3 nucleotides: TGTGCTAGTGGGCAATCCTACGAGCAGTACTTC. Translation gives CASGQSYEQYF.

The genes are TRBV7-2 and TRBJ2-1; 10 bases are a match to TRBD1. CDR3 length equals 15 residues. J lost 4 bases, V lost 4 bases, and 4 bases had no gene match. Germline V CDR1 and CDR2: SGHTA, FQGNSA. The CDR3, as DNA: TGTGCCAGCAGCTCCGGACAGGGGGGGTACAATGAGCAGTTCTTC. It encodes CASSSGQGGYNEQFF.

In its sample, this clonotype was seen a few times. The rearrangement uses TRBV7-9 and TRBJ1-2; tentatively, D is TRBD1 (5 bases). The CDR3 length is 13 residues. Trimming removed 2 bases from V and 7 bases from J, with 11 bases in between. The germline CDR1 and CDR2 sequences are SEHNR and FQNEAQ (reference sequence). CDR3 bases: TGTGCCAGCAGCTTACTCGGGGCTTTTGGCTACACCTTC. Encoded protein: CASSLLGAFGYTF. Complete variable domain (other parts from reference TRBV7-9 and TRBJ1-2): DTGVSQNPRHKITKRGQNVTFRCDPISEHNRLYWYRQTLGQGPEFLTYFQNEAQLEKSRLLSDRFSAERPKGSFSTLEIQRTEQGDSAMYLCASSLLGAFGYTFGSGTRLTVV.

A few counts support this clonotype. The chain employs TRBV7-2 and TRBJ1-1; D gene ambiguous. This CDR3 has 15 amino acids. The V gene's germline CDR1 is SGHTA and CDR2 FQGNSA. Trimming shortened V by 0 bases and J by 2 bases, and 10 bases separated the two germline ends. CDR3 DNA: TGTGCCAGCAGCTTAGCGGGCCGGGCTAACACTGAAGCTTTCTTT. Translated, it gives CASSLAGRANTEAFF.

By share, this clonotype counts as medium-sized. The chain couples TRBV29-1 to TRBJ2-1, with TRBD1 matching 9 bases. Germline V gene sequence: CDR1 SQVTM, CDR2 ANQGSEA. The junction had 19 bases not matched to a gene; V was cut back by 7 bases and J by 9 bases. The CDR3 contains 16 residues. The CDR3: CSGEYYRGREISEQFF. CDR3 nucleotides: TGCAGCGGGGAATATTACAGGGGGCGCGAAATTAGTGAGCAGTTCTTC.

This clonotype was observed a few times. The V call is TRBV29-1, the J call TRBJ1-2; no clear D. CDR1 and CDR2 (germline): SQVTM, ANQGSEA. The V and J ends lost 7 bases and 0 bases respectively, with 9 bases between them. The CDR3 totals 12 residues. The CDR3 is CSAWTANYGYTF. The CDR3 DNA follows: TGCAGCGCTTGGACGGCTAACTATGGCTACACCTTC.

This clonotype has a count of ten or more. The chain joins TRBV29-1 to TRBJ2-1, with TRBD1 matching 7 bases. After removal of 7 bases from V and 4 bases from J, the junction contained 16 bases not matched to a gene. Germline V gives CDR1 SQVTM, CDR2 ANQGSEA. The CDR3 runs to 16 residues. Here the CDR3 reads CSASDPGGTGYNEQFF. The CDR3 DNA sequence: TGCAGCGCCTCTGATCCAGGGGGTACGGGTTACAATGAGCAGTTCTTC.

A few counts support this clonotype. V is TRBV20-1 and J is TRBJ1-1; D is possibly TRBD1 (5 bases). This CDR3 is 13 amino acids long. Trimming took off 1 base at V and 3 bases at J, with 9 bases between the two ends. Per germline, CDR1 DFQATT and CDR2 SNEGSKA (reference sequence). As DNA, the CDR3 is TGCAGTGCTAGAGGGCAGGGCGACACTGAAGCTTTCTTT. Translation gives CSARGQGDTEAFF.

This chain joins TRBV20-1 and TRBJ2-6, with TRBD1 matching 12 bases. The germline V gene encodes CDR1 DFQATT and CDR2 SNEGSKA (reference sequence). The CDR3 runs 17 residues. The trim removed 1 base at V and 4 bases at J, leaving 5 bases unmatched. CDR3 DNA sequence: TGCAGTGCTAGAGGTCCGGGACAGGGGGCGGGGGCCAACGTCCTGACTTTC. This gives the protein CSARGPGQGAGANVLTF.